The present T cell receptor beta chain was sequenced within a study of shared clonotypes between healthy human individuals. Overall study: Per-donor plates numbered three CD4 naive, three CD4 memory, two CD8 naive and one CD8 memory.

The data were produced by immunoSEQ multiplex PCR, yet TCRdb's version contains in-frame clones alone and is incomplete. The sample yields roughly 850,000 clones, just over 95% seen once. Terminally differentiated effector memory CD45RA+ cells were left out of the naive CD8 fraction, which was CD45RO-negative and positively selected for CCR7. Study donors comprised healthy, HIV-negative adults devoid of recent acute infection or vaccination. Trimming shortened V by 2 bases and J by 1 base, and 14 bases separated the two germline ends. Germline V gives CDR1 SGHAT, CDR2 FQNNGV. This CDR3 has 16 residues.

The chain has TRBV11-2 and TRBJ2-5; a weak D match, TRBD2 (5 bases). The sequence came from a man aged 30 to 45 in good health. The sample was naive CD8+ T cells sorted from blood. In nucleotides, the CDR3 is TGTGCCAGCAGCTTAATAGGGAGTAGTTCCCAAGAGACCCAGTACTTC. Translation: CASSLIGSSSQETQYF. Filled out from reference TRBV11-2 and TRBJ2-5, the complete variable domain reads EAGVAQSPRYKIIEKRQSVAFWCNPISGHATLYWYQQILGQGPKLLIQFQNNGVVDDSQLPKDRFSAERLKGVDSTLKIQPAKLEDSAVYLCASSLIGSSSQETQYFGPGTRLLVL.